The clone carrying this TCR beta chain was seen ten or more times. What it recognizes is unknown. Researchers prepared the TCRbeta library using unique molecular identifiers, the study reports. One entry per CDR3 protein results from TCRdb running MiXCR on the PCR reads. The repertoire holds around 450,000 distinct CDR3 sequences, with 10% as singletons. The ends were cut back, 6 bases at V and 4 bases at J, with 7 bases in the middle. This CDR3 spans 11 amino acids. CDR1 and CDR2 (germline): MRHNA, SNTAGT. This sample stems from a study of T-cell reconstitution after alpha-beta-depleted transplantation in children. Whole-study results and caveats: The study reportedly traced alpha-beta T cells about two months after transplant to several hundred expanded graft clones. After one year, T-cell counts and TCRbeta diversity mostly came from new T cells. Recipient T cells and thymic progenitors that survived were the source of the high TCRbeta diversity seen at day 60 in some patients.

The clonotype was recovered from a child aged 2 to 10 with inherited bone marrow failure, due to receive a stem cell transplant. The specimen was PBMCs, collected before TCRalphabeta/CD19-depleted stem cell transplant. The V and J genes are TRBV6-4 and TRBJ2-7; weak D call: TRBD2 (6 bases). CDR3 in DNA: TGTGCCAGCAGAGGAGGGTACGAGCAGTACTTC. Amino acids: CASRGGYEQYF.